This T cell receptor (beta chain) was found in a study of OX40 agonist ivuxolimab in advanced cancers. Background on the study: Enrolled patients in dose escalation had cancers that were hepatocellular carcinoma, melanoma, renal cell or head and neck cancer.

Measured with immunoSEQ multiplex PCR; TCRdb has only the in-frame clones, and not every one. The sample holds 80,000 to 95,000 clones, approximately 86% seen once. The V gene's germline CDR1 is KGHSH and CDR2 LQKENI. Trimming cost V 6 bases and J 4 bases, with 18 bases left between them. This CDR3 spans 15 amino acids. Exclusion applied to patients with autoimmune disease history or systemic immunosuppression. The specimen was CD4+ or CD8+ T cells sorted from blood, collected in a trial of the OX40 agonist ivuxolimab. The sequence was obtained from an adult with an advanced solid tumor such as melanoma, head and neck, liver or kidney cancer. The chain couples TRBV18 to TRBJ1-2; D is possibly TRBD1 (5 bases). CDR3 sequence: CASSRPGGDGYGYTF. Written as DNA, the CDR3 is TGTGCCAGCTCGCGGCCTGGGGGAGACGGCTATGGCTACACCTTC.